Listed below are T cell receptor beta chains from one sample, sequenced in a study of CD8 T cells in ankylosing spondylitis. MiXCR was run by TCRdb on the 5' RACE reads, yielding one entry per CDR3 protein. This table has roughly 440,000 distinct CDR3 sequences, roughly 15% appearing once. Input material: blood, either unsorted or a sorted T cell fraction (not recorded which). The receptors originated from a male donor with ankylosing spondylitis. Each CDR3 is given with its conserved first and last residue.

J gene: TRBJ2-7; V gene: TRBV3-1; CDR3 protein: CASSQTNEQYF
J gene: TRBJ1-5; V gene: TRBV6-2/TRBV6-3; CDR3 protein: CASSYVTGDQPQHF
J gene: TRBJ2-1; V gene: TRBV6-5; CDR3 protein: CASSYGTSWDNEQFF
J gene: TRBJ2-7; V gene: TRBV20-1; CDR3 protein: CSAYGFSGAYEQYF
J gene: TRBJ2-1; V gene: TRBV14; CDR3 protein: CASSQELQGNQGNEQFF
J gene: TRBJ1-3; V gene: TRBV7-2; CDR3 protein: CASSLAPMSGNTIYF
J gene: TRBJ2-7; V gene: TRBV5-1; CDR3 protein: CASSPKVGSYEQYF
J gene: TRBJ1-5; V gene: TRBV5-3; CDR3 protein: CARSFYRVGQPQHF
J gene: TRBJ2-5; V gene: TRBV3-1; CDR3 protein: CASSYGGATETQYF
J gene: TRBJ2-5; V gene: TRBV7-2; CDR3 protein: CASSPRDRGYETQYF
J gene: TRBJ2-7; V gene: TRBV7-2; CDR3 protein: CASSRGTGGIYEQYF
J gene: TRBJ2-5; V gene: TRBV7-2; CDR3 protein: CASSPGLAFGETQYF
J gene: TRBJ2-7; V gene: TRBV10-3; CDR3 protein: CAISEPQRGASKQYF
J gene: TRBJ1-1; V gene: TRBV5-1; CDR3 protein: CASSWTGEGEAFF
J gene: TRBJ2-2; V gene: TRBV7-3; CDR3 protein: CASSQKAGHTTGELFF
J gene: TRBJ2-5; V gene: TRBV7-2; CDR3 protein: CASSFRDSKETQYF